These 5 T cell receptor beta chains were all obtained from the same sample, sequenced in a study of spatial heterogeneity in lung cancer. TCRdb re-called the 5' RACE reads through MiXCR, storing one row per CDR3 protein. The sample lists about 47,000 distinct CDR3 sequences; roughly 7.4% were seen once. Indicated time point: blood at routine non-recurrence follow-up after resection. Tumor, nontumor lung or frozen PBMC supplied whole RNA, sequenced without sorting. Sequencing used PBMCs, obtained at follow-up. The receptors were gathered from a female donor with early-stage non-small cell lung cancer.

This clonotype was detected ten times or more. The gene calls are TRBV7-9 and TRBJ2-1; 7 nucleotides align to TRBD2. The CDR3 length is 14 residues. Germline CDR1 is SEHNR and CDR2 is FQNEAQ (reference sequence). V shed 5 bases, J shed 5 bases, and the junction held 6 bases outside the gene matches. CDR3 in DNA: TGTGCCAGCAGCCTTACTAGCGCCGACAATGAGCAGTTCTTC. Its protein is CASSLTSADNEQFF.

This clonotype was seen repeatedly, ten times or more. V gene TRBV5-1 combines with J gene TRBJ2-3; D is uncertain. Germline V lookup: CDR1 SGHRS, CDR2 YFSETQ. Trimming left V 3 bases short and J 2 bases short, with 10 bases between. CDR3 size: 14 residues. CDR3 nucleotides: TGCGCCAGCAGCTCGTCCGACATCACAGATACGCAGTATTTT. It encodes CASSSSDITDTQYF.

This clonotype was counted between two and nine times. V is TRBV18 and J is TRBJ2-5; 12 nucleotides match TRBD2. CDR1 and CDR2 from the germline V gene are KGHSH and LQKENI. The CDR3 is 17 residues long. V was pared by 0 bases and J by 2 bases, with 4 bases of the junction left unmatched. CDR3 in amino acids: CASSPPTGTSGQETQYF. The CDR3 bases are TGTGCCAGCTCACCACCGACGGGGACTAGCGGGCAAGAGACCCAGTACTTC.

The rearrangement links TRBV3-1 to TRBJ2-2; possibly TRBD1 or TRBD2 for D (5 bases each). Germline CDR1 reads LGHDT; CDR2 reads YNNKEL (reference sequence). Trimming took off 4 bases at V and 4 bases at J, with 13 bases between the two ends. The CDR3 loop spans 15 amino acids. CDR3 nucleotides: TGTGCCAGCAGCCGGTCCGGGGCCAGCACCGGGGAGCTGTTTTTT. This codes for CASSRSGASTGELFF.

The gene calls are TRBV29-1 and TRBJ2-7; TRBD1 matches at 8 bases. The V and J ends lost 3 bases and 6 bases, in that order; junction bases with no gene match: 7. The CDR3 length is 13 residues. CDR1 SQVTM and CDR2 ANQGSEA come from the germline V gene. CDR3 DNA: TGCAGCGTTGAGGGCAGGGGGCGTTCCGAGCAGTACTTC. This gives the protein CSVEGRGRSEQYF.